The clone carrying this TCR beta chain was seen a single time. TCRdb's table, derived via immunoSEQ multiplex PCR, lists solely in-frame clones and lacks some. The sample shows hundreds of thousands of clones, roughly 80% of them seen only once. This sample stems from a study of blood T cell repertoires in COVID-19. With V trimmed by 5 bases and J by 0 bases, 7 bases remained unmatched. The germline V gene encodes CDR1 SGHAT and CDR2 FQNNGV. CDR3 length: 16 residues. The V and J genes are TRBV11-2 and TRBJ2-5; 9 nucleotides match TRBD2. The specimen sequenced was peripheral blood. The receptor was derived from a woman older than 75 with active or convalescent COVID-19. Here the CDR3 DNA reads TGTGCCAGCAGCACACTAGCGGGCAGCTACCAAGAGACCCAGTACTTC. This sequence encodes CASSTLAGSYQETQYF.